What follows is one TCR beta chain and its context. Its specificity is not known. CDR3 length: 11 residues. With 11 bases removed from V and 11 bases from J, the gap between germline ends came to 18 bases. Germline V lookup: CDR1 MNHEY, CDR2 SVGAGI. This record comes from a study of cytomegalovirus exposure and HLA in healthy donors. Study conclusions and caveats: Confirmation in vitro established that a few CMV-associated chains were specific for CMV antigens.

TCRdb's table, derived via immunoSEQ multiplex PCR, lists solely in-frame clones and lacks some. The sample holds over 130,000 clones; around 86% are singletons and the top ten take around 10%. The chain couples TRBV6-5 to TRBJ2-5; tentative D call: TRBD1 (6 bases). The clonotype originates from a man between 18 and 35 years old in good health and CMV-seropositive. The sample comprised PBMCs. DNA for the CDR3: TGTGCCGCCAGGGGTGTCTTCCAGCAGTACTTC. Translation gives CAARGVFQQYF.